This TCR beta chain was sequenced in a study of blood T cell repertoires in COVID-19. Trimming removed 3 bases at V and 3 bases at J, with 12 bases between. Germline CDR1 SGHAT, CDR2 FQNNGV. CDR3 length: 14 amino acids. Individuals aged roughly 18 to 95 years were recruited from roughly 22 US areas. Researchers sorted participants into cohorts using their self-reported clinical history. Original processing methods: Researchers report that nucleated cell counts were estimated from reference gene primer amplification. Assay: immunoSEQ multiplex PCR; the TCRdb copy retains only in-frame clones and omits some. Clone size and V and J calls were adopted from that table, with D and trimming inferred from the DNA. The repertoire holds 220,000 or so clones, with roughly nine tenths as singletons.

The sequencing sample was made of PBMCs or T cells enriched from blood (not recorded which). V and J are TRBV11-2 and TRBJ2-7, with D possibly being TRBD1 (5 bases). This receptor was identified in a woman aged 18-30 years in a cohort exposed to, infected with or recovered from COVID-19 (not recorded which). The CDR3 protein is CASSLRSQGYEQYF. The CDR3, as DNA: TGTGCCAGCAGCTTGAGGTCGCAGGGCTACGAGCAGTACTTC.